Each of the 2 T cell receptor beta chains below was sequenced from the same sample in a study of cytomegalovirus exposure and HLA in healthy donors. 13 Jbeta primers and 60 Vbeta primers were used for the PCR. Repertoires were generated with immunoSEQ multiplex PCR, while TCRdb's copy carries only in-frame clones and drops some. This sample has 95,000 to 150,000 clones; 65% to 80% occur once, and the top ten carry roughly 13%. The sequencing input was PBMCs. The origin of the receptors is a woman aged 40 to 50 in good health and CMV-seropositive.

V and J are TRBV27 and TRBJ2-3; D is ambiguous. Looked up from germline, CDR1 is MNHEY and CDR2 is SMNVEV (reference sequence). The CDR3 spans 15 residues. V was clipped by 0 bases and J by 0 bases, with 7 bases between them. The chain's CDR3 is CASSLSSGSTDTQYF. The CDR3 bases are TGTGCCAGCAGTTTATCGTCCGGGAGCACAGATACGCAGTATTTT.

The chain links TRBV27 to TRBJ1-3, with a tentative D call TRBD1 (5 bases). This CDR3 spans 14 amino acids. CDR1 MNHEY and CDR2 SMNVEV come from the germline V gene (reference sequence). Trimming took 0 bases from V and 2 from J, leaving 5 bases between them. CDR3 sequence: CASSLSRAGNTIYF. The CDR3 DNA is TGTGCCAGCAGTTTATCCAGGGCTGGAAACACCATATATTTT.